This T cell receptor beta chain was sequenced during a study of long-term antiretroviral therapy in people with HIV. The overall study: Samples from the earliest time points predate the 2015 immediate-ART recommendation by about a decade.

This clone was counted between two and nine times. The antigen remains unidentified. The CDR3 spans 15 residues. Germline V lookup: CDR1 SGHRS, CDR2 YFSETQ. Trimming removed 1 base at V and 0 bases at J, with 10 bases between. Survey-level immunoSEQ v3.0 assays were run. TCRdb's table, derived via immunoSEQ multiplex PCR, lists solely in-frame clones and lacks some. This sample carries some 19,000 clones, about 81% of them seen once, and the ten largest clones take roughly 8%. General study findings and limits: Blood obtained between about 2004 and 2017 may reflect older ART regimens.

This clonotype was obtained from a man aged 18 to 30 with HIV. The chain employs TRBV5-1 and TRBJ1-1, with D maybe TRBD1 (6 bases). Source: unsorted PBMCs, taken 0.9 years after starting antiretroviral therapy. The CDR3 sequence: CASSLSGQLNTEAFF. DNA for the CDR3: TGCGCCAGCAGCTTGTCTGGACAGTTGAACACTGAAGCTTTCTTT.